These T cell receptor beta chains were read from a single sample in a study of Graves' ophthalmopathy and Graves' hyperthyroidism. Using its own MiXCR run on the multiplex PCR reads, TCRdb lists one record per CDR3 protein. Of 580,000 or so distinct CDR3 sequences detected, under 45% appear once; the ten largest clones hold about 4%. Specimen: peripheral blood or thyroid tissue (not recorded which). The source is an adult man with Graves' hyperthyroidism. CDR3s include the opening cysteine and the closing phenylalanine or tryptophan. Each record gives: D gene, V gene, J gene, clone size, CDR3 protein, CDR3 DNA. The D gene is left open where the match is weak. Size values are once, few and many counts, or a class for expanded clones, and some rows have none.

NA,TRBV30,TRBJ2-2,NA,CALGITGELFF,TGTGCCTTAGGAATCACCGGGGAGCTGTTTTTT
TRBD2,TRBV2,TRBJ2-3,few,CASSESAGVADTQYF,TGTGCCAGCAGTGAATCAGCGGGAGTCGCAGATACGCAGTATTTT
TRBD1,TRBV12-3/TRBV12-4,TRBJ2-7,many,CASSWGTGDYEQYF,TGTGCCAGCAGTTGGGGGACAGGGGACTACGAGCAGTACTTC
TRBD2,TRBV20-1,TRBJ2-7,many,CSASLGRGEQYF,TGCAGTGCTAGTCTCGGGCGGGGGGAGCAGTACTTC
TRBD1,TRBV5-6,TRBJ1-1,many,CASSRVDRENTEAFF,TGTGCCAGCAGCCGGGTGGACAGGGAGAACACTGAAGCTTTCTTT
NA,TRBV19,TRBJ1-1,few,CASSRGDTGNTEAFF,TGTGCCAGTAGTAGGGGGGACACCGGGAACACTGAAGCTTTCTTT
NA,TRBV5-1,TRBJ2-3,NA,CASSLGSPDTQYF,TGCGCCAGCAGCTTGGGAAGTCCAGATACGCAGTATTTT
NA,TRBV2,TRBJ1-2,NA,CASSRITGKVGYTF,TGTGCCAGCAGTCGTATAACAGGGAAAGTTGGCTACACCTTC
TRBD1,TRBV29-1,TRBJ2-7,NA,CSVERGTGSNEQYF,TGCAGCGTTGAAAGGGGGACAGGTAGTAATGAGCAGTACTTC
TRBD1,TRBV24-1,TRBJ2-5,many,CATSGPRDRGRSETQYF,TGTGCCACCAGTGGACCGCGGGACAGGGGTCGTTCGGAGACCCAGTACTTC
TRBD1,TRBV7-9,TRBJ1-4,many,CASSAGDRVGELFF,TGTGCCAGCAGCGCTGGGGACAGGGTTGGGGAACTGTTTTTT
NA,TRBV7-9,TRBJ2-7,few,CASSYVQGYEQYF,TGTGCCAGCAGCTACGTACAGGGTTACGAGCAGTACTTC
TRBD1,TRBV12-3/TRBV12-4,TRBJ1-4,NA,CASSLRRTGGARNEKLFF,TGTGCCAGCAGTTTACGGCGGACAGGGGGCGCGAGGAATGAAAAACTGTTTTTT
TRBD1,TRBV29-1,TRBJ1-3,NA,CSVERDSGYGYTIYF,TGCAGCGTTGAGCGGGACAGCGGCTATGGCTACACCATATATTTT
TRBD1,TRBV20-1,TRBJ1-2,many,CSARGRTGGGYTF,TGCAGTGCTAGAGGACGGACAGGGGGCGGCTACACCTTC
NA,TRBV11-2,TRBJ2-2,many,CASSLVSGSGELFF,TGTGCCAGCAGCTTAGTATCTGGGTCCGGGGAGCTGTTTTTT
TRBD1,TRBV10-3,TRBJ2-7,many,CAISGDRDGEQYF,TGTGCCATCAGTGGGGACAGGGACGGCGAGCAGTACTTC
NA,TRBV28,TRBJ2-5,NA,CASSYRRSVPETQYF,TGTGCCAGCAGTTACAGACGCAGTGTTCCCGAGACCCAGTACTTC
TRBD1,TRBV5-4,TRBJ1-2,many,CASSLALAQGPGYTF,TGTGCCAGCAGCTTAGCTCTGGCACAGGGGCCTGGCTACACCTTC
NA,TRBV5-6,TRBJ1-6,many,CASSFATDLSSYNSPLHF,TGTGCCAGCAGCTTCGCCACCGACCTGAGCTCCTATAATTCACCCCTCCACTTT
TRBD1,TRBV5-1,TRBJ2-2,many,CASSARTGDTGELFF,TGCGCCAGCAGCGCCCGGACAGGAGATACCGGGGAGCTGTTTTTT
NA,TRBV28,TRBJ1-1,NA,CASSLGGRGFEAFF,TGTGCCAGCAGTTTAGGCGGGCGTGGGTTTGAAGCTTTCTTT
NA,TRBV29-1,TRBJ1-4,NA,CSVSREGEKLFF,TGCAGCGTTAGCAGGGAGGGTGAAAAACTGTTTTTT
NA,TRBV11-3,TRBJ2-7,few,CASSLGGPVSYEQYF,TGTGCCAGCAGCTTAGGGGGTCCGGTATCCTACGAGCAGTACTTC
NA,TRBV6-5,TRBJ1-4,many,CASSYRGLREKLFF,TGTGCCAGCAGTTATCGGGGCCTTCGTGAAAAACTGTTTTTT
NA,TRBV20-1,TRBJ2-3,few,CSARWIGQAGDTQYF,TGCAGTGCTAGATGGATCGGCCAGGCTGGAGATACGCAGTATTTT
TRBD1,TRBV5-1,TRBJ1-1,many,CASSLGQGQMNTEAFF,TGCGCCAGCAGCTTAGGACAGGGGCAAATGAACACTGAAGCTTTCTTT
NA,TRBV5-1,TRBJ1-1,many,CASSLDPANTEAFF,TGCGCCAGCAGCTTGGATCCAGCGAACACTGAAGCTTTCTTT
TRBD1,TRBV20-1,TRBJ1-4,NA,CSARKTGEKLSF,TGCAGTGCTAGAAAGACAGGGGAAAAACTGTCTTTT
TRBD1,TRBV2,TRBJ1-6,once,CASRDGQGAYNSPLHF,TGTGCCAGCAGGGATGGACAGGGGGCATATAATTCACCCCTCCACTTT
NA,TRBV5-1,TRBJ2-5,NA,CASSPPGQSQETQYF,TGCGCCAGCAGCCCCCCGGGCCAGTCCCAAGAGACCCAGTACTTC
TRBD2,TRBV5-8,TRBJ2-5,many,CASSFQSSGRETQYF,TGTGCCAGCAGCTTTCAGTCTAGCGGGAGGGAGACCCAGTACTTC
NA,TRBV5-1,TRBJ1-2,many,CASSLSVRNYGYTF,TGCGCCAGCAGCTTGAGTGTCAGAAACTATGGCTACACCTTC
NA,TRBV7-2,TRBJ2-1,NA,CASSLAYQQNEQFF,TGTGCCAGCAGCTTAGCGTATCAGCAAAATGAGCAGTTCTTC
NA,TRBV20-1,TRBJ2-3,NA,CGALHGGAISTDTQYF,TGCGGTGCCTTACACGGCGGGGCCATTAGCACAGATACGCAGTATTTT
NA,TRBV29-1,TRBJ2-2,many,CSVQTTTGELFF,TGCAGCGTTCAGACGACTACCGGGGAGCTGTTTTTT
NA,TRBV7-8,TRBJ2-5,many,CASSLGGGNQETQYF,TGTGCCAGCAGCTTAGGAGGGGGGAACCAAGAGACCCAGTACTTC
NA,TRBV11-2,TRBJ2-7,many,CASRPPGQANEQYF,TGTGCCAGCAGACCCCCGGGGCAGGCTAACGAGCAGTACTTC
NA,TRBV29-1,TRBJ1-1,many,CSVSGQSTEAFF,TGCAGCGTGTCGGGACAAAGCACTGAAGCTTTCTTT
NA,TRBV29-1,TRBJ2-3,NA,CSVEDRETDTQYF,TGCAGCGTTGAAGACAGGGAAACAGATACGCAGTATTTT
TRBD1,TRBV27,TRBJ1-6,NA,CASRHGTGVQSPLHF,TGTGCCAGCAGACATGGGACAGGGGTCCAGTCACCCCTCCACTTT
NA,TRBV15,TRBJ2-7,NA,CATSSGTASYEQYF,TGTGCCACCAGCAGTGGGACGGCCAGCTACGAGCAGTACTTC
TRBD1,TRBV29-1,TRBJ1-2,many,CSVMGQGAGYGYTF,TGCAGCGTGATGGGACAGGGGGCTGGGTATGGCTACACCTTC
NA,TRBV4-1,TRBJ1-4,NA,CASSQGWGPNEKLFF,TGCGCCAGCAGCCAAGGATGGGGGCCTAATGAAAAACTGTTTTTT
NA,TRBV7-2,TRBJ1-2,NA,CATHAGHEGYTF,TGTGCCACCCATGCGGGACACGAAGGCTACACCTTC